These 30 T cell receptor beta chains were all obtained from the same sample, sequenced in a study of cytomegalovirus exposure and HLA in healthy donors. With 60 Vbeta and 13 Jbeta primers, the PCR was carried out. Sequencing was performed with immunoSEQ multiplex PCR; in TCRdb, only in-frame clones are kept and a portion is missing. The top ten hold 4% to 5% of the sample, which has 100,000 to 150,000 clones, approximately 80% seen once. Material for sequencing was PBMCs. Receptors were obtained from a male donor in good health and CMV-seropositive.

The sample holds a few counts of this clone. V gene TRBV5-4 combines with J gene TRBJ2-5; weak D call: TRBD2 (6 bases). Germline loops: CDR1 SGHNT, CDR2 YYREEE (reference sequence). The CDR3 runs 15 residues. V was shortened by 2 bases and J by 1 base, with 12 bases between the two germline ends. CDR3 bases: TGTGCCAGCAGCTTACCAGGACTACCCCAAGAGACCCAGTACTTC. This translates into CASSLPGLPQETQYF.

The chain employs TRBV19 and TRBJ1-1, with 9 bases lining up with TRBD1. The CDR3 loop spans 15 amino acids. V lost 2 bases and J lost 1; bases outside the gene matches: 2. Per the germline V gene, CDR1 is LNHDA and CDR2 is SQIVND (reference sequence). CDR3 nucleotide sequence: TGTGCCAGTAGTATATCACAGGGGGCGAACACTGAAGCTTTCTTT. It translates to CASSISQGANTEAFF.

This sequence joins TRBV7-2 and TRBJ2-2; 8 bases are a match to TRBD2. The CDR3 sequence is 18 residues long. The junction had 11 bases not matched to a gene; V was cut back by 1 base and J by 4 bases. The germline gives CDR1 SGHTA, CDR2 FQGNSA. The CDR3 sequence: CASSLDPRGGRGTGELFF. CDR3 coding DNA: TGTGCCAGCAGCTTAGATCCTCGGGGGGGCCGGGGCACCGGGGAGCTGTTTTTT.

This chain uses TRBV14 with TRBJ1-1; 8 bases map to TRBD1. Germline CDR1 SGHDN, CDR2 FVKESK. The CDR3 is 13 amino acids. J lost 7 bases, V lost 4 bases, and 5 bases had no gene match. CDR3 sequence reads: CASSPKTGDEAFF. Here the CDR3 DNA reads TGTGCCAGCAGCCCAAAGACAGGGGATGAAGCTTTCTTT.

CDR3 sequence: CASSVVSERGYNEQFF. The CDR3 DNA reads TGTGCCAGCAGCGTAGTGTCCGAGCGGGGGTACAATGAGCAGTTCTTC. This chain connects TRBV9 to TRBJ2-1, with 8 bases aligning to TRBD2. CDR1 and CDR2 from the germline V gene are SGDLS and YYNGEE. The CDR3 length is 16 residues. V was pared by 0 bases and J by 4 bases, with 6 bases of the junction left unmatched. Drawing the rest from reference TRBV9 and TRBJ2-1, the complete variable domain is DSGVTQTPKHLITATGQRVTLRCSPRSGDLSVYWYQQSLDQGLQFLIQYYNGEERAKGNILERFSAQQFPDLHSELNLSSLELGDSALYFCASSVVSERGYNEQFFGPGTRLTVL.

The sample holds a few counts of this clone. CDR3 nucleotides: TGTGCCAGCAGCTGGGGGACTAGCGGGATCCCCTACGAGCAGTACTTC. Amino acid sequence: CASSWGTSGIPYEQYF. The chain links TRBV5-6 to TRBJ2-7; 13 positions match TRBD2. The CDR3 has 16 amino acids. Germline loops: CDR1 SGHDT, CDR2 YYEEEE. The junction had 5 bases not matched to a gene; V was cut back by 3 bases and J by 2 bases. The whole variable domain, filled in from reference TRBV5-6 and TRBJ2-7, reads DAGVTQSPTHLIKTRGQQVTLRCSPKSGHDTVSWYQQALGQGPQFIFQYYEEEERQRGNFPDRFSGHQFPNYSSELNVNALLLGDSALYLCASSWGTSGIPYEQYFGPGTRLTVT.

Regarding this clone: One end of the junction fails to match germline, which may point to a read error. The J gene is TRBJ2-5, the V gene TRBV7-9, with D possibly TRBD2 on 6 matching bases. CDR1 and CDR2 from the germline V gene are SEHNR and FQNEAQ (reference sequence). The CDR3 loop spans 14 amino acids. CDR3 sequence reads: CSSSFGGRVETQYF. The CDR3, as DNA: TGTTCCAGCAGCTTCGGGGGAAGGGTAGAGACCCAGTACTTC.

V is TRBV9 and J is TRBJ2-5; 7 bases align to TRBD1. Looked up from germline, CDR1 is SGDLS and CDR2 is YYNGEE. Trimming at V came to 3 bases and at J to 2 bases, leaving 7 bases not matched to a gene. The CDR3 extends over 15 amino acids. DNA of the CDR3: TGTGCCAGCAGCGCAAAACCGGGACAGCAAGAGACCCAGTACTTC. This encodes CASSAKPGQQETQYF.

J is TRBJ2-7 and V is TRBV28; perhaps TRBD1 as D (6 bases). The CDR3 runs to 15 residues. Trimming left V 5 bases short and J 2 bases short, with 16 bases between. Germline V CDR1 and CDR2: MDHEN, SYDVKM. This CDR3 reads CASSEPTGIAYEQYF. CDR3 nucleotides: TGTGCCAGCAGTGAACCGACAGGAATCGCCTACGAGCAGTACTTC.

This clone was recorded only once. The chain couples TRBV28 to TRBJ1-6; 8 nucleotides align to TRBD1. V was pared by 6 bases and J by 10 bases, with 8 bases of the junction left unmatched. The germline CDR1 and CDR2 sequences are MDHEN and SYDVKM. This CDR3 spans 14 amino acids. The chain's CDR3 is CASRGGQGPSPLHF. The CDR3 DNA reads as TGTGCCAGCAGGGGCGGACAGGGCCCATCACCCCTCCACTTT.

The DNA of the CDR3 is TGCAGCGGAACACAGGGGGATACGCAGTATTTT. Its translation is CSGTQGDTQYF. The chain couples TRBV29-1 to TRBJ2-3; 7 positions match TRBD1. The trim removed 7 bases at V and 6 bases at J, leaving 4 bases unmatched. This CDR3 comprises 11 residues. Germline assignment: CDR1 SQVTM and CDR2 ANQGSEA.

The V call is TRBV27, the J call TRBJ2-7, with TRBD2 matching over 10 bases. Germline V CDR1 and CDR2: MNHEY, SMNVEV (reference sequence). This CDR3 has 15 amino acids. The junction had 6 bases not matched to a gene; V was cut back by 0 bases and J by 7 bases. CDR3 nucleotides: TGTGCCAGCAGTTTATCGCCTAGCGGGAGTAGGGAGCAGTACTTC. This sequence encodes CASSLSPSGSREQYF.

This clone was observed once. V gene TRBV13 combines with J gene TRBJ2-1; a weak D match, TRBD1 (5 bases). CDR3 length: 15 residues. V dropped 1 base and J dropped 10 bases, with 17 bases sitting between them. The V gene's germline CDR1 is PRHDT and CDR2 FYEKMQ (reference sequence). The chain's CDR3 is CASSLVAGSLGEQFF. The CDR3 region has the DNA TGTGCCAGCAGCTTAGTGGCAGGGTCGCTTGGAGAGCAGTTCTTC.

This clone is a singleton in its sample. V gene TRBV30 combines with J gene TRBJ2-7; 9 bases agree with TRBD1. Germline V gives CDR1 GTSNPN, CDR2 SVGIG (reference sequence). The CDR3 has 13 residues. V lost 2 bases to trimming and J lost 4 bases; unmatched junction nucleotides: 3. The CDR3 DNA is TGTGCCTGGAGTAGACAGGGGGTATACGAGCAGTACTTC. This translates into CAWSRQGVYEQYF.

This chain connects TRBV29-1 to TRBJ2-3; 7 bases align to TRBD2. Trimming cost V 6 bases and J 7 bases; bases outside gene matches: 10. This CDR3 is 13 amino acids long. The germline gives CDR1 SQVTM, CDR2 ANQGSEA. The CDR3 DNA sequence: TGCAGCGTAGCTAGCGGAGGTCGGAATACGCAGTATTTT. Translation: CSVASGGRNTQYF.

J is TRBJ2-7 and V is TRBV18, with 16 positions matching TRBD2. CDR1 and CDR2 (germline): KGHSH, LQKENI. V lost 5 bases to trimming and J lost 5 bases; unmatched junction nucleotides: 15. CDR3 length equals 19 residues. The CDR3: CASSSLGLAGGSFLDEQYF. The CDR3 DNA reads TGTGCCAGCTCATCCTTGGGACTAGCGGGGGGGTCTTTTCTCGACGAGCAGTACTTC.

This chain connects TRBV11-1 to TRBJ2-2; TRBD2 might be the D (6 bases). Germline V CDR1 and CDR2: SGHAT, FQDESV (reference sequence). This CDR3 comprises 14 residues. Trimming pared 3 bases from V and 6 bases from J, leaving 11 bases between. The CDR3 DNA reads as TGTGCCAGCAGCTTCCTCAGGGAGGCCGGGGAGCTGTTTTTT. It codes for CASSFLREAGELFF.

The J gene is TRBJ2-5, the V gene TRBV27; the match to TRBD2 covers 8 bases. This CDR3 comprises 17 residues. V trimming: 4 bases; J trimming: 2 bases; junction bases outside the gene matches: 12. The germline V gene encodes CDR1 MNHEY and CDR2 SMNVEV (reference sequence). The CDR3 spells CASSSNPLAGGQETQYF. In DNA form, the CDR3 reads TGTGCCAGCAGTTCCAACCCCCTGGCGGGGGGTCAAGAGACCCAGTACTTC.

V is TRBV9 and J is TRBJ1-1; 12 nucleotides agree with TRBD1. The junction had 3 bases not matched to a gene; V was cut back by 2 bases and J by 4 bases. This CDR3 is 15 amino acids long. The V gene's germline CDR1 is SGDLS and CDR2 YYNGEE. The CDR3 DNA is TGTGCCAGCAGCGTTGGGACAGGGGGCGGCACTGAAGCTTTCTTT. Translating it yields CASSVGTGGGTEAFF.

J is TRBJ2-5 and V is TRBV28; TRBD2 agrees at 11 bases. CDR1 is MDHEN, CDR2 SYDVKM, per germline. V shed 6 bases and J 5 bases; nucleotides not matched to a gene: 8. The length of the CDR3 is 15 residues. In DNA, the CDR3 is TGTGCCAGCAGGAGTAGCGGGGGGGCCCGTGAGACCCAGTACTTC. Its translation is CASRSSGGARETQYF.

The CDR3: CATRSAFSGELFF. DNA of the CDR3: TGTGCCACAAGGAGCGCTTTTTCCGGGGAGCTGTTTTTT. This chain uses TRBV19 with TRBJ2-2; no reliable D call. Germline V gene sequence: CDR1 LNHDA, CDR2 SQIVND (reference sequence). The CDR3 is made up of 13 amino acids. Trimming took 10 bases from V and 6 from J, leaving 15 bases between them. Supplemented by reference TRBV19 and TRBJ2-2, the full variable domain reads DGGITQSPKYLFRKEGQNVTLSCEQNLNHDAMYWYRQDPGQGLRLIYYSQIVNDFQKGDIAEGYSVSREKKESFPLTVTSAQKNPTAFYLCATRSAFSGELFFGEGSRLTVL.

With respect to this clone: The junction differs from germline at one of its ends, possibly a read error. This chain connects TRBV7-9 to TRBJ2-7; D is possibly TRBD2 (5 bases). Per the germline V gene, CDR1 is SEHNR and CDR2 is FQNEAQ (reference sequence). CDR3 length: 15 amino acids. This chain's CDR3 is CSSSPQLTEAYEQYF. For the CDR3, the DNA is TGTTCCAGCAGCCCCCAACTGACGGAGGCCTACGAGCAGTACTTC.

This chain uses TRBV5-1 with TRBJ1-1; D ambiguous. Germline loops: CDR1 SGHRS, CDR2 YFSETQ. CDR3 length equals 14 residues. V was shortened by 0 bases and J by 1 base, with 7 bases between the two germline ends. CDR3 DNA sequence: TGCGCCAGCAGCTTGGACAGTACGAACACTGAAGCTTTCTTT. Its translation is CASSLDSTNTEAFF.

The CDR3 is CASSPQAANSNQPQHF. The CDR3, as DNA: TGTGCCAGCTCACCACAGGCGGCTAATAGCAATCAGCCCCAGCATTTT. The rearrangement uses TRBV18 and TRBJ1-5, with unresolved D. The CDR3 loop spans 16 amino acids. Per the germline V gene, CDR1 is KGHSH and CDR2 is LQKENI. V dropped 1 base and J dropped 0 bases, with 10 bases sitting between them.

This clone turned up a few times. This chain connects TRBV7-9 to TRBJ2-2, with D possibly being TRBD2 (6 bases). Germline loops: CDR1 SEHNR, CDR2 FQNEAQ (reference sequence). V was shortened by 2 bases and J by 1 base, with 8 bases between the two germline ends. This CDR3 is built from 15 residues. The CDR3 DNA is TGTGCCAGCAGCTTAAGGGGACTGAACACCGGGGAGCTGTTTTTT. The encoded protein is CASSLRGLNTGELFF.

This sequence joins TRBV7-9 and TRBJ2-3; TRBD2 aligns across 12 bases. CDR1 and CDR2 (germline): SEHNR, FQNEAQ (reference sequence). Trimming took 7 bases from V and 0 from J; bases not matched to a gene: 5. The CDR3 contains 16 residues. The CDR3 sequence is CASIPSGRASTDTQYF. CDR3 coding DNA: TGTGCCAGCATCCCTAGCGGGAGGGCAAGCACAGATACGCAGTATTTT.

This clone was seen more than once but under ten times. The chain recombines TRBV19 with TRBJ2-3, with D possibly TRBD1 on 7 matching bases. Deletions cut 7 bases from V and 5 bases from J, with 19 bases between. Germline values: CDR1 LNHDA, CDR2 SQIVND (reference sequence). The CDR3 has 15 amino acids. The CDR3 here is CASTRGGGSEDTQYF. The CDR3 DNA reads TGTGCCAGTACCCGTGGAGGGGGCTCGGAAGATACGCAGTATTTT.

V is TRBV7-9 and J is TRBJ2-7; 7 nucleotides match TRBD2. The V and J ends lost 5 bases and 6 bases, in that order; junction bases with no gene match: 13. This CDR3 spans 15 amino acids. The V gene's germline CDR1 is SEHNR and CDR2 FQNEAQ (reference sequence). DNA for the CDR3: TGTGCCAGCAGCAAAGCGGGCGGGAGAGCGTCCGAGCAGTACTTC. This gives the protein CASSKAGGRASEQYF. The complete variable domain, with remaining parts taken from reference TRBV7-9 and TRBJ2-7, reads DTGVSQNPRHKITKRGQNVTFRCDPISEHNRLYWYRQTLGQGPEFLTYFQNEAQLEKSRLLSDRFSAERPKGSFSTLEIQRTEQGDSAMYLCASSKAGGRASEQYFGPGTRLTVT.

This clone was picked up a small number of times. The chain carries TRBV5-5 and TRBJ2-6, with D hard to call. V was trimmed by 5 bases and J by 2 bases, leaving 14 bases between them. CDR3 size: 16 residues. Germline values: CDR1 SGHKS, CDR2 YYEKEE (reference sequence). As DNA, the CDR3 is TGTGCCAGCAGACCTCGCGGAGAGGCTGGGGCCAACGTCCTGACTTTC. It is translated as CASRPRGEAGANVLTF.

The CDR3 region is CASSYSRRVTGELFF. CDR3 DNA sequence: TGTGCCAGCAGTTACTCGAGGAGGGTTACCGGGGAGCTGTTTTTT. The chain combines TRBV6-5 with TRBJ2-2; D is possibly TRBD2 (6 bases). CDR1 and CDR2 (germline): MNHEY, SVGAGI. This CDR3 has 15 residues. V dropped 0 bases and J dropped 5 bases, with 10 bases sitting between them.